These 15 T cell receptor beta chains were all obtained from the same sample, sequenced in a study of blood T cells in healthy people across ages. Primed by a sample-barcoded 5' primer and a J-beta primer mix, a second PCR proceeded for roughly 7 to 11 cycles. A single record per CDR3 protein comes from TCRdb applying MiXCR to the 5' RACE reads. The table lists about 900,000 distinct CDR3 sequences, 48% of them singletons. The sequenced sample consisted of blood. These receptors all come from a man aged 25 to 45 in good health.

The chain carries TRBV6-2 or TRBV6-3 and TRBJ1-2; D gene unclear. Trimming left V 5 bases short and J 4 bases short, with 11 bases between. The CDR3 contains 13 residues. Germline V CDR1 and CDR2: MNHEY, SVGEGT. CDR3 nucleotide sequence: TGTGCCAGCAGTGACGGCCAGAGCTATGGCTACACCTTC. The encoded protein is CASSDGQSYGYTF.

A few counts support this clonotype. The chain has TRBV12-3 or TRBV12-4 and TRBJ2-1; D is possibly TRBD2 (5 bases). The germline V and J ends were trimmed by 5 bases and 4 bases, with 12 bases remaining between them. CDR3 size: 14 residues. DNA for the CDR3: TGTGCCAGCAGTGAGCAGACTACTTACAATGAGCAGTTCTTC. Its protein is CASSEQTTYNEQFF.

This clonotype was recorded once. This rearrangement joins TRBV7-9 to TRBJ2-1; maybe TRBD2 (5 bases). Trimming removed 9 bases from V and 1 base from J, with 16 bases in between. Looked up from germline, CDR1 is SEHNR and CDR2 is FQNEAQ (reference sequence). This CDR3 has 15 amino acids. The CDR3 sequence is CASPGAEGSYNEQFF. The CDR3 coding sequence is TGTGCCAGTCCAGGAGCGGAAGGTTCCTACAATGAGCAGTTCTTC. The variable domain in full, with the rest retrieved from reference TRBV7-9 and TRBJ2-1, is DTGVSQNPRHKITKRGQNVTFRCDPISEHNRLYWYRQTLGQGPEFLTYFQNEAQLEKSRLLSDRFSAERPKGSFSTLEIQRTEQGDSAMYLCASPGAEGSYNEQFFGPGTRLTVL.

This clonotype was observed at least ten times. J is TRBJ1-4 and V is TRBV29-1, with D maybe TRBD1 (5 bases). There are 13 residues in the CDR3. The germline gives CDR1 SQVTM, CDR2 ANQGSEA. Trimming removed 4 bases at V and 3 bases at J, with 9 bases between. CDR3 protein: CSVVGASNEKLFF. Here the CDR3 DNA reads TGCAGCGTTGTTGGGGCTTCTAATGAAAAACTGTTTTTT.

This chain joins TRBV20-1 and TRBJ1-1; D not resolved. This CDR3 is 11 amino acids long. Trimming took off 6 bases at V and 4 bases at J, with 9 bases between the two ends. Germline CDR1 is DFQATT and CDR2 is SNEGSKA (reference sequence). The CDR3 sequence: CSAHRSTEAFF. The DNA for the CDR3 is TGCAGTGCCCACCGGAGCACTGAAGCTTTCTTT.

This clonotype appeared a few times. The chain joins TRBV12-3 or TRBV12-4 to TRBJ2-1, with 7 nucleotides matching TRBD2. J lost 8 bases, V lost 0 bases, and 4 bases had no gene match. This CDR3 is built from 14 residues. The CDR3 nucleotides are TGTGCCAGCAGTTTAGCGCTGGGGGGGGATGAGCAGTTCTTC. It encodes CASSLALGGDEQFF.

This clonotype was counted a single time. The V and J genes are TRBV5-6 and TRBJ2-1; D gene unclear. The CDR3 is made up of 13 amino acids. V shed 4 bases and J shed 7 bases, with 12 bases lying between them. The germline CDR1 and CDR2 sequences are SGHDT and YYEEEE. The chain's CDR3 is CASSLPRVNEQFF. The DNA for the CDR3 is TGTGCCAGCAGCCTTCCTCGGGTAAATGAGCAGTTCTTC.

CDR3 sequence reads: CSARSRVTEAFF. The CDR3 DNA is TGCAGTGCTAGATCCAGGGTAACTGAAGCTTTCTTT. The chain combines TRBV20-1 with TRBJ1-1; possibly TRBD1 for D (5 bases). This CDR3 spans 12 amino acids. The V gene lost 2 bases and the J gene lost 5 bases, with 9 bases spanning the gap. Germline assignment: CDR1 DFQATT and CDR2 SNEGSKA (reference sequence).

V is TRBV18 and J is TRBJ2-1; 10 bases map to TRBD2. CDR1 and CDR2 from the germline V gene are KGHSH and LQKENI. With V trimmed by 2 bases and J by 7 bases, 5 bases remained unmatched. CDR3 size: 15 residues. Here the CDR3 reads CASSPAAGGQNEQFF. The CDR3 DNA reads TGTGCCAGCTCACCAGCAGCGGGGGGGCAGAATGAGCAGTTCTTC.

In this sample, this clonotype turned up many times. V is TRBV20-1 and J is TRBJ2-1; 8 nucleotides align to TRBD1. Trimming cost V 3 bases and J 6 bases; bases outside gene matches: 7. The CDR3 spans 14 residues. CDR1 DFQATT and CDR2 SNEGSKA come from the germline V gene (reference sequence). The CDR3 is CSASRTGMVNEQFF. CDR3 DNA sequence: TGCAGTGCTAGCCGGACAGGGATGGTCAATGAGCAGTTCTTC.

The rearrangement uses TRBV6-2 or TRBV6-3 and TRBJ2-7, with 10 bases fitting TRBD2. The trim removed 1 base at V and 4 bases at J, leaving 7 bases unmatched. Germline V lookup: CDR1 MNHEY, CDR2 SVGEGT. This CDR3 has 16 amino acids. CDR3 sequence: CASSYFLAGALYEQYF. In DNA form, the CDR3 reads TGTGCCAGCAGTTACTTCCTAGCGGGAGCTTTATACGAGCAGTACTTC.

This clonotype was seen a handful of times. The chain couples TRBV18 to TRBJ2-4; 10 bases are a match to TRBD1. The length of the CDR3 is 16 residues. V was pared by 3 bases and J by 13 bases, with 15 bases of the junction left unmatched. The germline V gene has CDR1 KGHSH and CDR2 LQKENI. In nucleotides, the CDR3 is TGTGCCAGCTCACCCCGATCCGGGACAGGGGTGGGAGAGCAGTACTTC. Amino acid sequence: CASSPRSGTGVGEQYF.

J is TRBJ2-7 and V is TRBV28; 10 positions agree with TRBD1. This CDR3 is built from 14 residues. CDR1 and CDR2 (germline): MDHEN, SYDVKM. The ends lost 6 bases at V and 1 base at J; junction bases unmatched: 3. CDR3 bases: TGTGCCAGCAGGTGGACAGGGGGATCCTACGAGCAGTACTTC. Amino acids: CASRWTGGSYEQYF.

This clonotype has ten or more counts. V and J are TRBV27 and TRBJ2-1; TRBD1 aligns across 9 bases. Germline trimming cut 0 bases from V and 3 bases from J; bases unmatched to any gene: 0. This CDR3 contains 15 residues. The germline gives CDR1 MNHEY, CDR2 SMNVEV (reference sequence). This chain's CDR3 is CASSLSGQGYNEQFF. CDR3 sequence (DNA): TGTGCCAGCAGTTTATCGGGACAGGGCTACAATGAGCAGTTCTTC.

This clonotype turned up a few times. CDR3 residues: CASSYGGGSLSTDTQYF. As DNA, the CDR3 is TGTGCCAGCAGTTACGGTGGAGGGTCCCTGAGCACAGATACGCAGTATTTT. V usage is TRBV6-2 or TRBV6-3 and J usage is TRBJ2-3, with a weak D call TRBD2 (6 bases). The CDR3 runs to 17 residues. CDR1 is MNHEY and CDR2 is SVGEGT in the germline V gene. Between the trimmed V and J ends, which lost 2 bases and 0 bases, there was a span of 15 bases.